The 30 T cell receptor beta chains reported below all come from one sample, sequenced in a study of blood T cells in healthy people across ages (dated by TCRdb to between 2015 and 2016). The library relied on 5' RACE. Sequencing relied on an Illumina HiSeq 2500. The second PCR ran for about 6 to 12 cycles and used a J-beta primer mix along with a sample-barcoded 5' primer. TCRdb handled the public reads itself, with Q25 trimming in fastp and clone calling in MiXCR, and kept productive beta chains. Rows matching on CDR3 protein sequence are summarized as one entry with the most common DNA and genes. Counted in this sample were more than 800,000 distinct CDR3 sequences; 35% to 50% of them appeared once. Over 15% of the sample is held by the ten biggest clonotypes. The sequencing input was blood. These receptors were obtained from a woman aged 55-70 years in good health.

The rearrangement links TRBV27 to TRBJ2-7; D may be TRBD1 (6 bases). The CDR3 length is 14 residues. The ends were cut back, 2 bases at V and 4 bases at J, with 12 bases in the middle. The germline V gene encodes CDR1 MNHEY and CDR2 SMNVEV (reference sequence). The CDR3 spells CASSLTGSLYEQYF. The CDR3 coding sequence is TGTGCCAGCAGTTTAACAGGGAGCTTATACGAGCAGTACTTC.

The chain recombines TRBV6-6 with TRBJ2-4; 9 bases agree with TRBD2. With the DNA end fitting TRBJ2-7 better, the J assignment may be wrong. The V gene's germline CDR1 is MNHNY and CDR2 SVGAGI (reference sequence). This CDR3 comprises 13 residues. As DNA, the CDR3 is TGTGCCAGCGTCCTAGCGGGAATGAACGAGCAGTACTTC. Translation gives CASVLAGMNEQYF.

The genes are TRBV30 and TRBJ2-3; tentatively, D is TRBD2 (5 bases). Germline CDR1 is GTSNPN and CDR2 is SVGIG (reference sequence). Trimming pared 7 bases from V and 4 bases from J, leaving 12 bases between. This CDR3 is 12 amino acids long. As DNA, the CDR3 is TGTGCCTACCGTCGGGGTCCAGATACGCAGTATTTT. This codes for CAYRRGPDTQYF. Full variable domain (remainder filled in from reference TRBV30 and TRBJ2-3): SQTIHQWPATLVQPVGSPLSLECTVEGTSNPNLYWYRQAAGRGLQLLFYSVGIGQISSEVPQNLSASRPQDRQFILSSKKLLLSDSGFYLCAYRRGPDTQYFGPGTRLTVL.

This chain joins TRBV6-5 and TRBJ2-4, with no clear D. The J call is doubtful: the DNA matches TRBJ2-7 better. The length of the CDR3 is 15 residues. Germline V lookup: CDR1 MNHEY, CDR2 SVGAGI. The CDR3: CASSYQTPAADEQYF. The DNA for the CDR3 is TGTGCCAGCAGTTACCAGACCCCTGCCGCGGACGAGCAGTACTTC.

The chain employs TRBV7-2 and TRBJ2-5, with 7 bases fitting TRBD1. Germline values: CDR1 SGHTA, CDR2 FQGNSA. V lost 5 bases, J lost 5 bases, and 5 bases stayed unmatched. The length of the CDR3 is 13 residues. CDR3 region: CASSPGQSETQYF. The CDR3 bases are TGTGCCAGCAGCCCGGGACAGTCGGAGACCCAGTACTTC.

The table lists this clonotype with a few counts. The chain recombines TRBV10-2 with TRBJ2-4, with TRBD2 matching 11 bases. Germline V gene lookup returns CDR1 WSHSY and CDR2 SAAADI. The CDR3 covers 19 residues. J was trimmed by 3 bases and V by 2 bases; bases with no gene match: 12. CDR3 residues: CASSEPGLAAPGGKNIQYF. The CDR3 DNA reads TGCGCCAGCAGTGAGCCGGGACTAGCGGCTCCGGGGGGCAAAAACATTCAGTACTTC.

The genes are TRBV6-5 and TRBJ2-2; no firm D call. The CDR3 is 12 amino acids. V was pared by 7 bases and J by 6 bases, with 9 bases between. Looked up from germline, CDR1 is MNHEY and CDR2 is SVGAGI. The CDR3 region is CASISRAGELFF. The DNA of the CDR3 is TGTGCCAGCATTTCAAGGGCCGGGGAGCTGTTTTTT.

V gene TRBV28 combines with J gene TRBJ2-1, with TRBD2 matching 15 bases. Germline V gene lookup returns CDR1 MDHEN and CDR2 SYDVKM. The junction had 4 bases not matched to a gene; V was cut back by 4 bases and J by 0 bases. CDR3 size: 18 residues. CDR3 DNA: TGTGCCAGCAGTTCTGGGACTAGCGGGAGGTCCTCCTACAATGAGCAGTTCTTC. Residues: CASSSGTSGRSSYNEQFF.

The rearrangement links TRBV5-1 to TRBJ1-6, with 7 positions matching TRBD1. Germline assignment: CDR1 SGHRS and CDR2 YFSETQ. The V segment lost 3 bases and the J segment 5 bases; nucleotides outside the gene matches: 5. The CDR3 extends over 15 amino acids. In nucleotides, the CDR3 is TGCGCCAGCAGCTCCCGGACAGGAGATAATTCACCCCTCCACTTT. This encodes CASSSRTGDNSPLHF.

CDR3 residues: CASSLVGAGTHYGYTF. The CDR3 DNA follows: TGTGCCAGCAGCTTAGTTGGGGCGGGAACGCACTATGGCTACACCTTC. The chain uses TRBV7-9 and TRBJ1-2, with D possibly TRBD1 on 5 matching bases. Looked up from germline, CDR1 is SEHNR and CDR2 is FQNEAQ (reference sequence). This CDR3 region has 16 residues. Between the trimmed V and J ends, which lost 1 base and 3 bases, there was a span of 15 bases.

This clonotype was counted between two and nine times. The chain carries TRBV24-1 and TRBJ2-1; TRBD1 matches at 7 bases. There are 15 residues in the CDR3. V gave up 4 bases and J gave up 3 bases; unmatched junction bases: 5. Germline lookup yields CDR1 KGHDR and CDR2 SFDVKD. The CDR3 DNA follows: TGTGCCACCAGTGACCGAGGGACAGACTACAATGAGCAGTTCTTC. Its translation: CATSDRGTDYNEQFF.

The sample holds a few counts of this clonotype. The rearrangement links TRBV6-5 to TRBJ2-7; 7 positions agree with TRBD1. Germline V gene sequence: CDR1 MNHEY, CDR2 SVGAGI. The junction had 8 bases not matched to a gene; V was cut back by 4 bases and J by 2 bases. The CDR3 is 15 amino acids. The CDR3 region is CASSSATGNPYEQYF. For the CDR3, the DNA is TGTGCCAGCAGTTCCGCGACAGGGAACCCCTACGAGCAGTACTTC.

The chain employs TRBV29-1 and TRBJ1-2; D gene unclear. The CDR3 is 9 amino acids. Germline V gives CDR1 SQVTM, CDR2 ANQGSEA. Trimming stripped 3 bases from V and 10 bases from J, with 6 bases between. CDR3 nucleotides: TGCAGCGTTGAGGAAGACTACACCTTC. It encodes CSVEEDYTF. The full variable domain, its missing parts supplied by reference TRBV29-1 and TRBJ1-2, is SAVISQKPSRDICQRGTSLTIQCQVDSQVTMMFWYRQQPGQSLTLIATANQGSEATYESGFVIDKFPISRPNLTFSTLTVSNMSPEDSSIYLCSVEEDYTFGSGTRLTVV.

The chain has TRBV28 and TRBJ2-7; D ambiguous. The germline gives CDR1 MDHEN, CDR2 SYDVKM. The CDR3 is 11 amino acids. Trimming removed 3 bases from V and 6 bases from J, with 6 bases in between. This CDR3 reads CASSFLVEQYF. CDR3 DNA: TGTGCCAGCAGTTTCTTGGTCGAGCAGTACTTC.

This chain connects TRBV30 to TRBJ2-1; tentative D call: TRBD2 (5 bases). Trimming left V 5 bases short and J 6 bases short, with 23 bases between. CDR3 length equals 16 residues. Germline V gene lookup returns CDR1 GTSNPN and CDR2 SVGIG (reference sequence). The DNA for the CDR3 is TGTGCCTGGCAGCCCAAGAGTAGCCTAGGAGGCAATGAGCAGTTCTTC. Its protein is CAWQPKSSLGGNEQFF.

To note about this clonotype: A much bigger clone sits one base away, suggesting this may be a read error. The J gene is TRBJ2-3, the V gene TRBV27, with 10 bases fitting TRBD1. CDR1 is MNHEY and CDR2 is SMNVEV in the germline V gene (reference sequence). The CDR3 contains 15 residues. Here the CDR3 reads CASSKRQGATDTRYF. CDR3 in DNA: TGTGCCAGCAGTAAACGACAGGGGGCGACAGATACGCGGTATTTT.

This clonotype is a singleton in its sample. The V call is TRBV20-1, the J call TRBJ1-1; D ambiguous. The germline V and J ends were trimmed by 4 bases and 1 base, with 10 bases remaining between them. CDR1 is DFQATT, CDR2 SNEGSKA, per germline (reference sequence). There are 13 residues in the CDR3. CDR3 amino acids: CSAKGKTNTEAFF. The CDR3 DNA reads TGCAGTGCTAAAGGGAAGACGAACACTGAAGCTTTCTTT.

The J gene is TRBJ1-1, the V gene TRBV29-1, with D possibly matching TRBD1 (5 bases). The germline gives CDR1 SQVTM, CDR2 ANQGSEA. The CDR3 is made up of 14 amino acids. Trimming removed 3 bases from V and 1 base from J, with 12 bases in between. The CDR3 region has the DNA TGCAGCGTTGATGGCGTGAGGGGGAACACTGAAGCTTTCTTT. This translates into CSVDGVRGNTEAFF.

This clonotype turned up a few times. The chain carries TRBV6-5 and TRBJ1-1, with D tentatively TRBD1 (6 bases). The CDR3 consists of 14 residues. Trimming cost V 5 bases and J 6 bases, with 16 bases left between them. In germline, CDR1 is MNHEY, CDR2 SVGAGI. The CDR3 is CASSDIGGGSEAFF. CDR3 bases: TGTGCCAGCAGTGATATAGGGGGGGGATCTGAAGCTTTCTTT.

V gene TRBV11-1 combines with J gene TRBJ2-1; the match to TRBD2 covers 8 bases. Trimming cost V 5 bases and J 4 bases; bases outside gene matches: 4. Per germline, CDR1 SGHAT and CDR2 FQDESV (reference sequence). This CDR3 has 14 residues. The CDR3 DNA reads TGTGCCAGCAGCATTGGGACTAGGTACAATGAGCAGTTCTTC. Its translation is CASSIGTRYNEQFF.

For this clonotype: One junction end does not reproduce the germline sequence, and a read error may be involved. The rearrangement links TRBV7-8 to TRBJ2-1; D possibly matches TRBD1 or TRBD2 (5 bases each). The CDR3 is 13 amino acids. CDR1 SGHVS and CDR2 FQNEAQ come from the germline V gene. The CDR3 DNA reads as TGTGCCGGCAGCCCAAGGGGAGACAATGAGCAGTTCTTC. As protein: CAGSPRGDNEQFF.

The V gene is TRBV3-1, the J gene TRBJ2-7; tentative D call: TRBD2 (6 bases). CDR1 and CDR2 (germline): LGHDT, YNNKEL (reference sequence). The germline V and J ends were trimmed by 0 bases and 7 bases, with 13 bases remaining between them. The CDR3 extends over 14 amino acids. This CDR3 is CASSQDRTINEQYF. The DNA for the CDR3 is TGTGCCAGCAGCCAAGATAGGACTATCAATGAGCAGTACTTC.

This clonotype occurred a few times. V usage is TRBV20-1 and J usage is TRBJ2-4; D ambiguous. The J call may be in error: the DNA end matches TRBJ2-7 better. The CDR3 extends over 12 amino acids. Germline lookup yields CDR1 DFQATT and CDR2 SNEGSKA (reference sequence). CDR3 protein: CSAWTQTYEQYF. The DNA of the CDR3 is TGCAGTGCATGGACCCAAACCTACGAGCAGTACTTC.

The chain links TRBV7-3 to TRBJ1-1; D gene unclear. This CDR3 is 13 amino acids long. Per the germline V gene, CDR1 is SGHTA and CDR2 is FQGTGA. The V gene lost 2 bases and the J gene lost 4 bases, with 8 bases spanning the gap. The CDR3 DNA is TGTGCCAGCAGCTTACAACAGTCCACTGAAGCTTTCTTT. Translation: CASSLQQSTEAFF.

The sample holds a few counts of this clonotype. The gene calls are TRBV27 and TRBJ2-3; 15 bases match TRBD2. The CDR3 has 15 residues. With V trimmed by 4 bases and J by 6 bases, 2 bases remained unmatched. Germline-derived CDR1 and CDR2 are MNHEY and SMNVEV (reference sequence). CDR3 sequence (DNA): TGTGCCAGCAGTTCGGGGACTAGCGGGAGGGATACGCAGTATTTT. Translated: CASSSGTSGRDTQYF.

The chain combines TRBV29-1 with TRBJ2-7; 10 bases match TRBD2. V lost 4 bases and J lost 2; bases outside the gene matches: 11. Germline CDR1 reads SQVTM; CDR2 reads ANQGSEA. This CDR3 has 16 amino acids. CDR3 bases: TGCAGCGTTGGGTTTAGCGGGAGGCCCCACACCTACGAGCAGTACTTC. This sequence encodes CSVGFSGRPHTYEQYF.

This clonotype has at least ten counts. This sequence joins TRBV7-2 and TRBJ1-6; 7 bases line up with TRBD1. Trimming cost V 3 bases and J 10 bases; bases outside gene matches: 6. There are 14 residues in the CDR3. CDR1 is SGHTA, CDR2 FQGNSA, per germline. CDR3 residues: CASSFEGAMSPLHF. DNA for the CDR3: TGTGCCAGCAGCTTTGAGGGGGCGATGTCACCCCTCCACTTT.

The J gene is TRBJ1-5, the V gene TRBV20-1; D may be TRBD1 (5 bases). Germline values: CDR1 DFQATT, CDR2 SNEGSKA (reference sequence). The length of the CDR3 is 15 residues. With 5 bases removed from V and 0 bases from J, the gap between germline ends came to 14 bases. The CDR3 DNA is TGCAGTGCTTCCCAGGGTATCGATAGCAATCAGCCCCAGCATTTT. It specifies CSASQGIDSNQPQHF.

The chain is built from TRBV7-9 and TRBJ2-7; 9 bases match TRBD2. V trimming: 1 base; J trimming: 5 bases; junction bases outside the gene matches: 9. CDR3 length equals 16 residues. Germline CDR1 and CDR2: SEHNR and FQNEAQ (reference sequence). The CDR3 DNA sequence: TGTGCCAGCAGCTTAGAGGACATAGCGGGAGCCAACGAGCAGTACTTC. It translates to CASSLEDIAGANEQYF. Full variable domain (rest looked up from reference TRBV7-9 and TRBJ2-7): DTGVSQNPRHKITKRGQNVTFRCDPISEHNRLYWYRQTLGQGPEFLTYFQNEAQLEKSRLLSDRFSAERPKGSFSTLEIQRTEQGDSAMYLCASSLEDIAGANEQYFGPGTRLTVT.

This clonotype was recorded a few times. The chain carries TRBV27 and TRBJ2-1; perhaps TRBD2 as D (5 bases). Germline V gives CDR1 MNHEY, CDR2 SMNVEV (reference sequence). V was trimmed by 5 bases and J by 8 bases, leaving 13 bases between them. This CDR3 region has 13 residues. CDR3 sequence reads: CASSPDFGDEQFF. Written as DNA, the CDR3 is TGTGCCAGCAGTCCGGACTTCGGGGATGAGCAGTTCTTC.